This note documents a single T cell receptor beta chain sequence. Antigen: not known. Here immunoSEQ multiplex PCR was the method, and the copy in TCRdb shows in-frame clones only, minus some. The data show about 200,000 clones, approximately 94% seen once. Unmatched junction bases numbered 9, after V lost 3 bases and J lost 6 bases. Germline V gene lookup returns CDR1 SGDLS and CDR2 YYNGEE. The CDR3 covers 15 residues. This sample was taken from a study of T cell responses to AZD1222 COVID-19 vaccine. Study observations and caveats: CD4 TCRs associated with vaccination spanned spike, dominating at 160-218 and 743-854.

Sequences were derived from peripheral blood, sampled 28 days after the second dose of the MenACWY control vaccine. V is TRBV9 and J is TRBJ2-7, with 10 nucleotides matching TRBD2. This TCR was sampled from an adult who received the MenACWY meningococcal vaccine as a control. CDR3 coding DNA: TGTGCCAGCAGCGAAATAGCGGGAGGCGGAGGCGAGCAGTACTTC. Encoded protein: CASSEIAGGGGEQYF.